The clone carrying this TCR beta chain turned up a few times. Its antigen remains unidentified. Expressed TCRB transcripts were sequenced because the entire RNA isolate underwent reverse transcription. Clones were sequenced by immunoSEQ multiplex PCR, and TCRdb holds only the in-frame ones, with some missing. The data hold about 340,000 clones, with 8% observed a single time. This sample was included in a study of beta chain features in type 1 diabetes. Study-level information: No patient-donor differences in age, gender, total cells or subset yield. Broader study findings: VDJ junctions from type 1 diabetes patients carried fewer insertions and larger deletions. For TCRB rearrangement, an influence of HLA type remained unresolved here.

Trimming removed 2 bases from V and 5 bases from J, with 6 bases in between. This CDR3 region has 12 residues. Germline V gene lookup returns CDR1 SGHTA and CDR2 FQGNSA. Purities in excess of 95% were seen in all sorted populations. Sequencing was done on a sample of central memory CD4+ T cells from blood. This clonotype was sampled from a woman aged 18-35 years in good health. V usage is TRBV7-2 and J usage is TRBJ1-2; D is uncertain. The DNA for the CDR3 is TGTGCCAGCAGCTTAACCGAATATGGCTACACCTTC. Its protein is CASSLTEYGYTF. The variable domain in full, completed from reference TRBV7-2 and TRBJ1-2, reads GAGVSQSPSNKVTEKGKDVELRCDPISGHTALYWYRQSLGQGLEFLIYFQGNSAPDKSGLPSDRFSAERTGGSVSTLTIQRTQQEDSAVYLCASSLTEYGYTFGSGTRLTVV.